This TCR beta chain was profiled in a study of OX40 agonist ivuxolimab in advanced cancers. Study-level background: Averaging about 60 years in age, with a range of roughly 20 to 90, the cohort was 65% to 90% male. Study results and limitations: Fewer expanded clones were found on average in CD4+ than in CD8+ T cells. Some patients without response likewise showed low normalized clonal expansion.

As for this clone: Its cognate antigen is unknown.

This table comes from immunoSEQ multiplex PCR, and its TCRdb copy is limited to in-frame clones, with some not included. The sample has about 76,000 clones, 65% to 90% seen once; the top ten hold around 3.2%. The study sampled blood at baseline, cycle 4 day 1, and cycle 7 day 1. This CDR3 contains 14 residues. CDR1 and CDR2 from the germline V gene are MNHNS and SASEGT. V lost 4 bases, J lost 6 bases, and 13 bases lay in between. The receptor's source is an adult with an advanced solid tumor such as melanoma, head and neck, liver or kidney cancer. Sequences were derived from CD4+ or CD8+ T cells sorted from blood, sampled in a trial of the OX40 agonist ivuxolimab. The rearrangement uses TRBV6-1 and TRBJ2-4; D perhaps matches TRBD2 (5 bases). CDR3 loop: CASSVGEYGNIQYF. The CDR3 DNA sequence: TGTGCCAGCAGTGTTGGGGAGTACGGAAACATTCAGTACTTC.